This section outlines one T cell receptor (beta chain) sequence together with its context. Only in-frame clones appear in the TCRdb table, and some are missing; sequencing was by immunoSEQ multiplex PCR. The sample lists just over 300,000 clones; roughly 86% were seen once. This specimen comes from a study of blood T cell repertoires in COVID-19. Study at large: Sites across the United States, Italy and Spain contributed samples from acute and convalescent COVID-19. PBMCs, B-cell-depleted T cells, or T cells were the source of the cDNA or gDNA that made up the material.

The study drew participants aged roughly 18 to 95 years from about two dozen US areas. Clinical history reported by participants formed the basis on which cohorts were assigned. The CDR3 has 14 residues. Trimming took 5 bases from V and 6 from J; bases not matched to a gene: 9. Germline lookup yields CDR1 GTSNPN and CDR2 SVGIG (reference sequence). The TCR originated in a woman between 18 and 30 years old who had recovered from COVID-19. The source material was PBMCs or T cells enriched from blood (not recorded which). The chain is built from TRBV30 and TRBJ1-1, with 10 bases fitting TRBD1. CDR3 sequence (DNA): TGTGCCTGGGCGATGACAGGGGGCCGGGCTGAAGCTTTCTTT. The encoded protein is CAWAMTGGRAEAFF.